The rows below give T cell receptor beta chains drawn from one sample of a study of cytomegalovirus exposure and HLA in healthy donors. Produced via immunoSEQ multiplex PCR; TCRdb's table is partial and in-frame only. The repertoire includes fewer than 200,000 clones, approximately 84% of them detected once, and approximately 4.1% sits in the top ten. Sequenced sample: PBMCs. Receptor source: a woman in her forties or fifties in good health and CMV-seropositive. The conserved cysteine and the conserved F or W are not part of the CDR3 here. Size is omitted from some rows. Given values are once, few, many or a class for expanded clones.

clone_size j_call v_call cdr3_aa
NA TRBJ2-1 TRBV4-3 ASSRTRDTAFSYNEQF
once TRBJ2-7 TRBV6-5 ASSLLAGGSSYEQY
few TRBJ2-1 TRBV7-3 ASGTSGENEQF
few TRBJ1-4 TRBV9 ASSPRTGGAWDEKLF
NA TRBJ2-1 TRBV4-2 ASSQDMLTGSYNEQF
NA TRBJ2-3 TRBV29-1 SGSPSAFTDTQY
NA TRBJ1-1 TRBV2 ASSFSGTGVGTEAF
NA TRBJ2-1 TRBV18 ASSTRDNEQF
NA TRBJ2-7 TRBV27 ASSFSGSTYEQY
NA TRBJ2-5 TRBV9 ASSVSSGVETQY
NA TRBJ2-5 TRBV7-2 ASSFNSGEETQY
NA TRBJ1-1 TRBV4-1 ASWGGGSTEAF
few TRBJ2-3 TRBV7-9 SSSLPLAGTDTQY
NA TRBJ2-5 TRBV7-9 SSSVTLAGEWKTQY
NA TRBJ2-1 TRBV5-1 ASSLGASGTGGYNEQF
NA TRBJ2-3 TRBV7-9 ASSLLAGAKDTQY
NA TRBJ2-3 TRBV6-4 ASSQLAGVADTQY
NA TRBJ2-7 TRBV6-1 ASTRTSFYEQY
NA TRBJ2-5 TRBV7-9 ASSLVVGGETQY
NA TRBJ2-5 TRBV4-3 ASSQVKGEETQY
NA TRBJ2-2 TRBV19 ASRRGTGNTGELF
NA TRBJ2-5 TRBV15 ATSRASGTSWKETQY
once TRBJ2-7 TRBV4-3 ASSPTGPRGSYEQY
NA TRBJ2-2 TRBV2 ASTDTGELF
NA TRBJ1-1 TRBV5-8 ASSVRRGRPEAF
NA TRBJ1-2 TRBV5-1 ASSSGQDYGYT
NA TRBJ2-5 TRBV5-1 ASSLAASVHQETQY
few TRBJ2-7 TRBV6-5 ASRSTGSYQQY
NA TRBJ2-3 TRBV15 ATSRTGLLTDTQY
NA TRBJ2-7 TRBV19 ASSIPGQGIYEQY
NA TRBJ2-2 TRBV11-3 ASSFTGRGGELF
once TRBJ2-5 TRBV9 ASSVGGLAGGTETQY
NA TRBJ2-1 TRBV28 ASSLGLAGIREQF
NA TRBJ2-1 TRBV7-2 ASSLAAVGTSGNWGQF
NA TRBJ1-2 TRBV27 ASSQGQGGIYGYT
NA TRBJ2-1 TRBV23-1 ASIFKSGVHEQF
NA TRBJ2-6 TRBV19 ASSPPPGSGANVLT
once NA TRBV14 ASSLGTGRYEQY
NA TRBJ1-3 TRBV30 AWSVSVSWGNTIY
NA TRBJ2-7 TRBV18 ASSPEVDFSYEQY
NA TRBJ2-1 TRBV19 ASRQGPYNEQF
NA TRBJ2-3 TRBV5-1 ASSSNPGQGATDTQY
NA TRBJ2-7 TRBV6-6 ASSYSGQGNEQY
NA TRBJ2-7 TRBV4-2 ASGRDILTYEQY